A selection of T cell receptor beta chains follows, all from one sample in a study of cytotoxic CD8 clonotypes in ibrutinib-treated CLL. TCRdb's copy holds only in-frame clones and misses some; the assay was immunoSEQ multiplex PCR. Of just over 200,000 clones listed, more than 65% are singletons. The sample was PBMCs, taken after 12 months of ibrutinib treatment. The receptor source for this set is a human donor with chronic lymphocytic leukemia. Each CDR3 is given with its conserved first and last residue. The D gene is left open where the match is weak. The size of a clone is reported for some rows only, either as once, few or many, or as a class for expanded clones.

V	D	size	J	CDR3	DNA
TRBV2	TRBD1	.	TRBJ1-1	CASREGQGRSEAFF	TGTGCCAGCAGAGAGGGACAGGGCAGATCTGAAGCTTTCTTT
TRBV6-6	TRBD1	many	TRBJ1-3	CASSYEGARGNTIYF	TGTGCCAGCAGTTACGAGGGGGCGAGGGGAAACACCATATATTTT
TRBV28	.	.	TRBJ2-1	CASRWTVVNEQFF	TGTGCCAGCAGGTGGACAGTGGTCAATGAGCAGTTCTTC
TRBV7-9	.	.	TRBJ1-1	CASSLEQSNTEAFF	TGTGCCAGCAGCTTAGAACAGTCGAACACTGAAGCTTTCTTT
TRBV7-2	TRBD1	.	TRBJ1-5	CASSSFRGLNQPQHF	TGTGCCAGCAGCTCGTTCAGGGGGCTGAACCAGCCCCAGCATTTT
TRBV7-3	TRBD2	.	TRBJ2-7	CASSLGLADEQYF	TGTGCCAGCAGCTTGGGACTAGCGGACGAGCAGTACTTC
TRBV2	.	.	TRBJ2-3	CASSVQPGWDTQYF	TGTGCCAGCAGTGTACAGCCTGGGTGGGATACGCAGTATTTT
TRBV5-1	.	.	TRBJ1-1	CASSLDSANTEAFF	TGCGCCAGCAGCTTAGACAGCGCGAACACTGAAGCTTTCTTT
TRBV5-1	.	.	TRBJ2-1	CASSPRTHFNEQFF	TGCGCCAGCAGCCCGAGGACTCACTTCAATGAGCAGTTCTTC
TRBV9	.	few	TRBJ1-3	CASGREDSGNTIYF	TGTGCCAGCGGCAGGGAGGACTCTGGAAACACCATATATTTT
TRBV4-2	.	few	TRBJ2-3	CASSQANRETDTQYF	TGTGCCAGCAGCCAAGCGAACAGGGAAACAGATACGCAGTATTTT
TRBV6-5	.	few	TRBJ2-4	CASSPDRAKNIQYF	TGTGCCAGCAGCCCAGACAGAGCCAAAAACATTCAGTACTTC
TRBV9	TRBD1	.	TRBJ1-1	CASSGGQGMVSTEAFF	TGTGCCAGCAGCGGGGGACAGGGGATGGTATCCACTGAAGCTTTCTTT
TRBV27	.	.	TRBJ1-3	CASRQSSGNTIYF	TGTGCCAGCAGACAGAGCTCTGGAAACACCATATATTTT
TRBV14	.	.	TRBJ2-7	CASSQGVLTEQYF	TGTGCCAGCAGCCAAGGGGTTTTGACTGAGCAGTACTTC
TRBV2	.	.	TRBJ1-2	CASRAGTQGGYTF	TGTGCCAGCAGGGCCGGGACCCAAGGTGGCTACACCTTC
TRBV7-8	.	few	TRBJ1-5	CASSPKQDQPQHF	TGTGCCAGCAGCCCTAAACAGGATCAGCCCCAGCATTTT
TRBV7-6	.	.	TRBJ2-3	CASSNRETDTQYF	TGTGCCAGCAGCAATCGGGAGACAGATACGCAGTATTTT
TRBV13	TRBD2	.	TRBJ2-1	CASSPGTSAYNEQFF	TGTGCCAGCAGCCCCGGGACTAGCGCCTACAATGAGCAGTTCTTC
TRBV29-1	.	.	TRBJ1-2	CSVSSTGLGGYTF	TGCAGCGTGAGCTCGACAGGTTTAGGGGGCTACACCTTC
TRBV20-1	.	few	TRBJ1-1	CSVHGNTEAFF	TGCAGTGTACACGGGAACACTGAAGCTTTCTTT
TRBV18	TRBD2	.	TRBJ2-4	CASSPRTSGGNIQYF	TGTGCCAGCTCACCCCGGACTAGCGGGGGAAACATTCAGTACTTC
TRBV5-1	.	.	TRBJ2-1	CASSPLGSYNEQFF	TGCGCCAGCAGCCCTTTAGGGTCCTACAATGAGCAGTTCTTC
TRBV4-2	.	.	TRBJ2-7	CASSQDFGRDYEQYF	TGTGCCAGCAGCCAAGATTTCGGACGGGACTACGAGCAGTACTTC
TRBV7-6	TRBD2	.	TRBJ2-1	CASSTHDRASGTNEQFF	TGTGCCAGCAGCACCCACGATAGGGCTAGCGGGACCAATGAGCAGTTCTTC
TRBV9	.	.	TRBJ2-7	CASSVDGAYEQYF	TGTGCCAGCAGCGTAGATGGGGCCTACGAGCAGTACTTC
TRBV6-1	.	few	TRBJ1-2	CASSEYDKNYGYTF	TGTGCCAGCAGTGAATATGACAAGAACTATGGCTACACCTTC
TRBV30	.	.	TRBJ2-7	CAWSWGARGEQYF	TGTGCCTGGAGTTGGGGGGCTCGAGGAGAGCAGTACTTC
TRBV7-8	TRBD2	.	TRBJ2-2	CASSSSTSGRANHGELFF	TGTGCCAGCAGCTCCTCGACTAGCGGGAGGGCCAATCACGGGGAGCTGTTTTTT
TRBV19	TRBD1	.	TRBJ2-5	CASSSDRAWETQYF	TGTGCCAGTAGTTCAGACAGGGCGTGGGAGACCCAGTACTTC
TRBV5-4	.	few	TRBJ1-6	CASSSQGRTYNSPLHF	TGTGCCAGCAGCTCCCAGGGGCGGACCTATAATTCACCCCTCCACTTT
TRBV9	.	.	TRBJ2-1	CASSGQTSRGQFF	TGTGCCAGCAGCGGGCAGACTAGTAGGGGGCAGTTCTTC
TRBV21-1	.	.	TRBJ1-5	CASSKARGNQPQHF	TGTGCCAGCAGCAAGGCCAGGGGAAATCAGCCCCAGCATTTT
TRBV6-1	.	.	TRBJ1-1	CASSDPGQLNTEAFF	TGTGCCAGCAGTGACCCGGGACAACTGAACACTGAAGCTTTCTTT
TRBV7-2	.	.	TRBJ2-3	CASTPPRGDTQYF	TGTGCCAGCACCCCGCCTCGGGGGGATACGCAGTATTTT
TRBV15	.	.	TRBJ1-5	CATRALLPIRTEILPNQPQHF	TGTGCCACCAGAGCTCTTTTACCGATCAGGACAGAAATCCTACCAAATCAGCCCCAGCATTTT
TRBV6-6	.	once	TRBJ2-5	CASSSTETQYF	TGTGCCAGCAGTTCCACGGAGACCCAGTACTTC
TRBV28	TRBD2	.	TRBJ2-1	CASSLGTSGSLYNEQFF	TGTGCCAGCAGTTTGGGGACTAGCGGGAGTCTTTACAATGAGCAGTTCTTC
TRBV9	.	.	TRBJ1-6	CASSAPGRYNSPLHF	TGTGCCAGCAGCGCCCCGGGCCGCTATAATTCACCCCTCCACTTT
TRBV11-2	.	.	TRBJ2-5	CASSFNWGEETQYF	TGTGCCAGCAGCTTCAACTGGGGGGAAGAGACCCAGTACTTC
TRBV28	TRBD2	.	TRBJ2-3	CASSPTSGVTDTQYF	TGTGCCAGCAGCCCTACTAGCGGGGTCACAGATACGCAGTATTTT